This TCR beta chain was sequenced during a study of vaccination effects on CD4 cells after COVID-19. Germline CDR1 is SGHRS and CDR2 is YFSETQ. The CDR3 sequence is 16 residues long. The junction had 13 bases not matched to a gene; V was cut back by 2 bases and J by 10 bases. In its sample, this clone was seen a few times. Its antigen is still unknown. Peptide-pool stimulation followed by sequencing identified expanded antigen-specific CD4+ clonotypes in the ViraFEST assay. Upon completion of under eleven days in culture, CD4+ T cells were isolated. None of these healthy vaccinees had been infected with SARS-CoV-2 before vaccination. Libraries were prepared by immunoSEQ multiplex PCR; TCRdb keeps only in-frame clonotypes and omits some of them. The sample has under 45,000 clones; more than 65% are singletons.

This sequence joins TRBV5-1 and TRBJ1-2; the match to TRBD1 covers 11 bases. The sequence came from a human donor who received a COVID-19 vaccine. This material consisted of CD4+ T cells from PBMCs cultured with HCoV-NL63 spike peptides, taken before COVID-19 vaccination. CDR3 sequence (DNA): TGCGCCAGCAGCTTCGGACAGGGGGCTCTGTTGTTCGACTACACCTTC. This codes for CASSFGQGALLFDYTF.